These 27 T cell receptor beta chains originate from one sample sequenced in a study of blood T cell repertoires in COVID-19. TCRdb keeps only in-frame clones here, not all; method: immunoSEQ multiplex PCR. The table has some 74,000 clones, about 80% seen once. The sample comprised peripheral blood. These TCRs come from a human donor in a cohort sampled during active COVID-19.

Written as DNA, the CDR3 is TGTGCCAGCAGATCCAGGAGACAGGGGTTGTCTTTCTTT. Residues: CASRSRRQGLSFF. The genes are TRBV3-1 (or the pseudogene TRBV3-2) and TRBJ1-1, with 8 positions matching TRBD1. Germline CDR1 and CDR2: LGHDT and YNNKEL (reference sequence). V was clipped by 6 bases and J by 12 bases; unmatched bases: 12. This CDR3 comprises 13 residues.

V gene TRBV5-1 combines with J gene TRBJ2-3, with 8 positions matching TRBD2. Unmatched junction bases numbered 6, after V lost 7 bases and J lost 2 bases. The CDR3 totals 14 residues. CDR1 is SGHRS and CDR2 is YFSETQ in the germline V gene. The CDR3 region is CASGTSGPTDTQYF. The CDR3 DNA reads as TGCGCCAGCGGAACTAGCGGTCCCACAGATACGCAGTATTTT.

J is TRBJ1-1 and V is TRBV5-1, with 7 bases identical to TRBD1. The V and J ends lost 4 bases and 1 base, in that order; junction bases with no gene match: 4. Germline V gene sequence: CDR1 SGHRS, CDR2 YFSETQ. The CDR3 covers 14 residues. The DNA of the CDR3 is TGCGCCAGCAGCGCCGGGACAGAGAACACTGAAGCTTTCTTT. The encoded protein is CASSAGTENTEAFF.

This chain uses TRBV18 with TRBJ1-1; D remains unclear. This CDR3 has 14 residues. V was shortened by 0 bases and J by 3 bases, with 8 bases between the two germline ends. Germline loops: CDR1 KGHSH, CDR2 LQKENI. Here the CDR3 DNA reads TGTGCCAGCTCACCACCCTCAACTTACACTGAAGCTTTCTTT. Translating gives CASSPPSTYTEAFF.

This chain joins TRBV5-6 and TRBJ2-5; 8 bases agree with TRBD2. This CDR3 contains 17 residues. Trimming took 0 bases from V and 0 from J; bases not matched to a gene: 7. Germline V gene data show CDR1 as SGHDT and CDR2 as YYEEEE. The CDR3 loop is CASSLAGSGSHQETQYF. The CDR3 DNA follows: TGTGCCAGCAGCTTGGCCGGGAGCGGGAGTCACCAAGAGACCCAGTACTTC.

This rearrangement joins TRBV27 to TRBJ2-1, with D unclear. Germline lookup yields CDR1 MNHEY and CDR2 SMNVEV (reference sequence). V was trimmed by 4 bases and J by 9 bases, leaving 13 bases between them. This CDR3 has 13 residues. CDR3 in amino acids: CASSYSPVSEQFF. DNA for the CDR3: TGTGCCAGCAGTTACTCCCCGGTTTCTGAGCAGTTCTTC.

This clone was recorded a few times. The V and J genes are TRBV18 and TRBJ1-2; tentatively, D is TRBD1 (6 bases). The CDR3 extends over 12 amino acids. Germline CDR1 reads KGHSH; CDR2 reads LQKENI. V lost 6 bases and J 6 bases, leaving 11 bases between the germline ends. The CDR3 region is CASSTNRDGYTF. The CDR3, as DNA: TGTGCCAGCTCCACAAACAGGGATGGCTACACCTTC.

The V call is TRBV11-2, the J call TRBJ2-2; D possibly corresponds to TRBD1 (7 bases). Trimming removed 6 bases from V and 4 bases from J, with 18 bases in between. Germline V lookup: CDR1 SGHAT, CDR2 FQNNGV. This CDR3 contains 16 residues. CDR3 amino acids: CASSTGAAGGTGELFF. For the CDR3, the DNA is TGTGCCAGCAGTACAGGGGCCGCCGGGGGCACCGGGGAGCTGTTTTTT. The full variable domain, its missing parts supplied by reference TRBV11-2 and TRBJ2-2, is EAGVAQSPRYKIIEKRQSVAFWCNPISGHATLYWYQQILGQGPKLLIQFQNNGVVDDSQLPKDRFSAERLKGVDSTLKIQPAKLEDSAVYLCASSTGAAGGTGELFFGEGSRLTVL.

The chain uses TRBV24-1 and TRBJ2-3; D gene uncertain. This CDR3 has 12 amino acids. Trimming cost V 1 base and J 4 bases, with 2 bases left between them. Germline V gene sequence: CDR1 KGHDR, CDR2 SFDVKD. CDR3 sequence (DNA): TGTGCCACCAGTGATTTCGCAGATACGCAGTATTTT. Encoded protein: CATSDFADTQYF.

The chain combines TRBV4-3 with TRBJ1-2; 8 positions agree with TRBD1. This CDR3 has 13 residues. Germline-derived CDR1 and CDR2 are LGHNA and YSLEER. Trimming took 2 bases from V and 7 from J; bases not matched to a gene: 3. CDR3 sequence: CASSQTGGGGYTF. The CDR3, as DNA: TGCGCCAGCAGCCAAACAGGGGGTGGTGGCTACACCTTC.

The rearrangement links TRBV28 to TRBJ1-1; 8 nucleotides align to TRBD1. Losses at the gene ends were 8 bases for V and 5 bases for J; bases not matched to a gene: 7. Per the germline V gene, CDR1 is MDHEN and CDR2 is SYDVKM. The CDR3 length is 13 residues. The CDR3 spells CASLRTGKTEAFF. DNA for the CDR3: TGTGCCAGCCTCCGGACAGGGAAAACTGAAGCTTTCTTT.

The chain links TRBV10-3 to TRBJ2-1; 14 positions match TRBD2. This CDR3 is built from 15 residues. V lost 3 bases and J lost 12; bases outside the gene matches: 7. Germline V CDR1 and CDR2: ENHRY, SYGVKD. The CDR3 is CAISEGTSGRTWQFF. The CDR3 DNA follows: TGTGCCATCAGTGAAGGGACTAGCGGGAGAACGTGGCAGTTCTTC.

The CDR3 DNA reads TGTGCCAGCAGCTCCGGGGATCCCCCCTACGAGCAGTACTTC. The encoded protein is CASSSGDPPYEQYF. The chain employs TRBV7-2 and TRBJ2-7; the D gene is possibly TRBD2 (5 bases). The germline gives CDR1 SGHTA, CDR2 FQGNSA. This CDR3 comprises 14 residues. V was clipped by 4 bases and J by 2 bases, with 12 bases between them.

The chain employs TRBV7-9 and TRBJ2-5; D gene unclear. There are 14 residues in the CDR3. Trimming removed 5 bases from V and 2 bases from J, with 12 bases in between. The germline V gene has CDR1 SEHNR and CDR2 FQNEAQ (reference sequence). The CDR3 here is CASSPDTRQETQYF. The CDR3 DNA reads TGTGCCAGCAGCCCTGACACAAGACAAGAGACCCAGTACTTC.

The chain uses TRBV14 and TRBJ2-7; 7 bases agree with TRBD1. Germline V lookup: CDR1 SGHDN, CDR2 FVKESK. CDR3 length: 13 amino acids. Losses at the gene ends were 5 bases for V and 6 bases for J; bases not matched to a gene: 7. The CDR3 sequence: CASSFRQGGEQYF. In DNA form, the CDR3 reads TGTGCCAGCAGCTTCCGACAGGGCGGCGAGCAGTACTTC.

This chain joins TRBV11-3 and TRBJ2-4, with D possibly TRBD2 on 6 matching bases. The CDR3 covers 16 residues. Germline V gene lookup returns CDR1 SGHNT and CDR2 YENEEA. V lost 0 bases to trimming and J lost 3 bases, with 12 bases between them. The CDR3 DNA is TGTGCCAGCAGCTTAGATCTCCGGGGAGGCAAAAACATTCAGTACTTC. Protein sequence: CASSLDLRGGKNIQYF.

In its sample, this clone was seen a few times. The V gene is TRBV2, the J gene TRBJ2-7; 7 nucleotides agree with TRBD1. The CDR3 length is 15 residues. The ends lost 6 bases at V and 3 bases at J; junction bases unmatched: 11. CDR1 and CDR2 from the germline V gene are SNHLY and FYNNEI. The CDR3 DNA follows: TGTGCCAGCAGAGCCCGTCGGACAGGATTCTACGAGCAGTACGTC. Amino acids: CASRARRTGFYEQYV.

The rearrangement uses TRBV6-1 and TRBJ1-6; possible D gene TRBD1, 5 bases. This CDR3 spans 14 amino acids. CDR1 and CDR2 from the germline V gene are MNHNS and SASEGT. Trimming took 3 bases from V and 7 from J, leaving 10 bases between them. CDR3 amino acids: CASSEGRANSPLHF. The CDR3 nucleotides read TGTGCCAGCAGTGAGGGCAGGGCGAATTCACCCCTCCACTTT.

This sequence joins TRBV11-3 and TRBJ2-3; D is unclear. Deletions cut 3 bases from V and 1 base from J, with 5 bases between. CDR1 is SGHNT, CDR2 YENEEA, per germline. The CDR3 sequence is 13 residues long. The CDR3, as DNA: TGTGCCAGCAGCTTGGGCGGCACAGATACGCAGTATTTT. Translated, it gives CASSLGGTDTQYF.

The genes are TRBV28 and TRBJ2-7; D possibly corresponds to TRBD2 (5 bases). Germline V gene sequence: CDR1 MDHEN, CDR2 SYDVKM. The ends were cut back, 6 bases at V and 7 bases at J, with 31 bases in the middle. The CDR3 totals 18 residues. DNA for the CDR3: TGTGCCAGCAGCTCTCTATGGTCGTGGGTTAGACTGGAGGCGGAGCAGTACTTC. It is translated as CASSSLWSWVRLEAEQYF.

The chain recombines TRBV7-8 with TRBJ2-7; 7 nucleotides match TRBD1. The CDR3 spans 14 residues. J gave up 4 bases and V 0 bases, and 3 bases lay outside the gene matches. In germline, CDR1 is SGHVS, CDR2 FQNEAQ. In nucleotides, the CDR3 is TGTGCCAGCAGCTTAGCGGGACAGATTTACGAGCAGTACGTC. The encoded protein is CASSLAGQIYEQYV.

The chain recombines TRBV24-1 with TRBJ2-2; no reliable D call. The CDR3 has 12 residues. Germline V lookup: CDR1 KGHDR, CDR2 SFDVKD. V dropped 6 bases and J dropped 4 bases, with 5 bases sitting between them. CDR3 sequence (DNA): TGTGCCACCAGTTACTCCACCGGGGAGCTGTTTTTT. As protein: CATSYSTGELFF.

This chain uses TRBV6-1 with TRBJ1-5; 7 nucleotides match TRBD1. Germline loops: CDR1 MNHNS, CDR2 SASEGT. The CDR3 length is 16 residues. Trimming cost V 3 bases and J 2 bases; bases outside gene matches: 7. CDR3 sequence reads: CASSERQGMGNQPQHF. The DNA for the CDR3 is TGTGCCAGCAGTGAGAGACAGGGTATGGGCAATCAGCCCCAGCATTTT.

This rearrangement joins TRBV9 to TRBJ2-2; D remains ambiguous. The germline V gene has CDR1 SGDLS and CDR2 YYNGEE. Trimming removed 0 bases from V and 6 bases from J, with 6 bases in between. This CDR3 is 13 amino acids long. The CDR3 is CASSVDFSGELFF. Here the CDR3 DNA reads TGTGCCAGCAGCGTAGATTTCTCCGGGGAGCTGTTTTTT. The variable domain in full, with the rest retrieved from reference TRBV9 and TRBJ2-2, is DSGVTQTPKHLITATGQRVTLRCSPRSGDLSVYWYQQSLDQGLQFLIQYYNGEERAKGNILERFSAQQFPDLHSELNLSSLELGDSALYFCASSVDFSGELFFGEGSRLTVL.

The V call is TRBV5-1, the J call TRBJ2-1, with 10 bases that match TRBD1. Germline CDR1 and CDR2: SGHRS and YFSETQ. The CDR3 consists of 12 residues. Trimming at V came to 4 bases and at J to 10 bases, leaving 2 bases not matched to a gene. The CDR3 sequence is CASSPDRGEQFF. Written as DNA, the CDR3 is TGCGCCAGCAGCCCGGACAGGGGGGAGCAGTTCTTC.

The chain employs TRBV5-4 and TRBJ1-2; TRBD1 aligns across 7 bases. Germline V gene lookup returns CDR1 SGHNT and CDR2 YYREEE (reference sequence). This CDR3 is 15 amino acids long. V was clipped by 0 bases and J by 5 bases; unmatched bases: 7. CDR3 DNA sequence: TGTGCCAGCAGCTTGGGAAACAGGGGCTGGTATGGCTACACCTTC. The encoded protein is CASSLGNRGWYGYTF. The variable domain in full, with the rest retrieved from reference TRBV5-4 and TRBJ1-2, is ETGVTQSPTHLIKTRGQQVTLRCSSQSGHNTVSWYQQALGQGPQFIFQYYREEENGRGNFPPRFSGLQFPNYSSELNVNALELDDSALYLCASSLGNRGWYGYTFGSGTRLTVV.

This chain uses TRBV5-1 with TRBJ1-5, with 7 bases identical to TRBD1. Looked up from germline, CDR1 is SGHRS and CDR2 is YFSETQ. V shed 0 bases and J 0 bases; nucleotides not matched to a gene: 0. The CDR3 totals 15 residues. The CDR3 protein is CASSLEGASNQPQHF. The CDR3 nucleotides read TGCGCCAGCAGCTTGGAGGGGGCTAGCAATCAGCCCCAGCATTTT.